Sequencing of this T cell receptor beta chain was carried out in a study of immune evolution from preneoplasia to lung adenocarcinoma. Overall study: HLA loss of heterozygosity: under 7.5% AIS, around 16% MIA, over 30% ADC, none AAH. Study observations and caveats: Top clone frequencies peaked in normal lung, apparently declining through invasive adenocarcinoma. Later-stage lesions seemingly showed higher T cell density and diversity than normal lung.

Germline V lookup: CDR1 SGHVS, CDR2 FQNEAQ. V lost 2 bases and J 3 bases, leaving 10 bases between the germline ends. The CDR3 consists of 14 residues. Here immunoSEQ multiplex PCR was the method, and the copy in TCRdb shows in-frame clones only, minus some. Altogether some 15,000 clones are present, over 65% being singletons, with the ten largest covering about 2.7%. Note on this clone: What it binds is not known.

Sequenced material: FFPE minimally invasive lung adenocarcinoma tissue. The rearrangement links TRBV7-8 to TRBJ1-2; D ambiguous. The source is a person between 60 and 79 years old with lung adenocarcinoma. The CDR3 sequence is CASSLYEVHYGYTF. The DNA of the CDR3 is TGTGCCAGCAGCTTATACGAGGTCCACTATGGCTACACCTTC.